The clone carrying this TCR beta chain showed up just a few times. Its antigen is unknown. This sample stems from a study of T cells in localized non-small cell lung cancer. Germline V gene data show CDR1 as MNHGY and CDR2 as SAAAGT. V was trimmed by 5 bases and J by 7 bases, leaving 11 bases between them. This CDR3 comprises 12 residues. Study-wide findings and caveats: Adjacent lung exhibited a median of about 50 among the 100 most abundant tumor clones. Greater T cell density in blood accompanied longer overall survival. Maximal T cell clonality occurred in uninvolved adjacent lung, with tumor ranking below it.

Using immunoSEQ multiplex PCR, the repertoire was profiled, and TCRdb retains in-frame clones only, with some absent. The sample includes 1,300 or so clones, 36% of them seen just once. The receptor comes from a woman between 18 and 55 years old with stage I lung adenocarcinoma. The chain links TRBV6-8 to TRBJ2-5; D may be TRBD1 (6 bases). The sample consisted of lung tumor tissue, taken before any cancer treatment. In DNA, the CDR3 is TGTGCCAGCAGTGTCAGGGGTGGGACCCAGTACTTC. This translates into CASSVRGGTQYF.